Listed here are 20 T cell receptor beta chains from one sample, sequenced in a study of regulatory T cells in long-lasting Graves disease. Noted time point: newly diagnosed GD, antithyroid drugs for less than 3 months. TCR sequences were obtained from RNA taken from PBMCs. Construction of the TCR beta libraries employed iRepertoire HTBI primers in conjunction with Arm-PCR of CDR3 regions. TCRdb recomputed calls from the multiplex PCR reads with MiXCR, one row per CDR3 protein. The sample lists hundreds of thousands of distinct CDR3 sequences; about 15% were seen once. The data were also submitted as part of a second study, on T cells in Graves' hyperthyroidism and ophthalmopathy.

The starting material was peripheral blood mononuclear cells (PBMCs), obtained at new diagnosis, from a patient treated with antithyroid drugs. The source is a woman in her 30s with Graves disease.

This clonotype was counted ten times or more. The V and J genes are TRBV7-9 and TRBJ1-3, with D possibly being TRBD1 (5 bases). Looked up from germline, CDR1 is SEHNR and CDR2 is FQNEAQ (reference sequence). The CDR3 is 15 residues long. V was trimmed by 5 bases and J by 2 bases, leaving 13 bases between them. The CDR3 sequence: CASSEIGTAGNTIYF. CDR3 DNA: TGTGCCAGCAGCGAAATTGGGACGGCTGGAAACACCATATATTTT.

This clonotype has at least ten counts. This chain joins TRBV2 and TRBJ2-7, with 9 bases matching TRBD1. Germline assignment: CDR1 SNHLY and CDR2 FYNNEI. V was clipped by 5 bases and J by 4 bases; unmatched bases: 9. The CDR3 loop spans 15 amino acids. Here the CDR3 DNA reads TGTGCCAGCAGTTACACGGGACAGGGATTATACGAGCAGTACTTC. It yields the protein CASSYTGQGLYEQYF.

This clonotype was seen a few times. The gene calls are TRBV19 and TRBJ1-5; no clear D gene. There are 15 residues in the CDR3. Trimming left V 8 bases short and J 5 bases short, with 19 bases between. Germline values: CDR1 LNHDA, CDR2 SQIVND (reference sequence). The DNA of the CDR3 is TGTGCCAGTTCCACCTCAAGCGACAACTATCAGCCCCAGCATTTT. Protein product: CASSTSSDNYQPQHF.

The table lists this clonotype with many counts. V gene TRBV7-9 combines with J gene TRBJ1-1; weak D call: TRBD1 (5 bases). The CDR3 consists of 14 residues. CDR1 is SEHNR and CDR2 is FQNEAQ in the germline V gene (reference sequence). V was clipped by 1 base and J by 8 bases, with 14 bases between them. CDR3 nucleotide sequence: TGTGCCAGCAGCTTAGTAGGGGCGCGAGAGGAAGCTTTCTTT. The encoded protein is CASSLVGAREEAFF. The variable domain in full, completed from reference TRBV7-9 and TRBJ1-1, reads DTGVSQNPRHKITKRGQNVTFRCDPISEHNRLYWYRQTLGQGPEFLTYFQNEAQLEKSRLLSDRFSAERPKGSFSTLEIQRTEQGDSAMYLCASSLVGAREEAFFGQGTRLTVV.

The chain carries TRBV7-3 and TRBJ2-2, with D perhaps matching TRBD2 (5 bases). CDR1 and CDR2 from the germline V gene are SGHTA and FQGTGA. This CDR3 comprises 14 residues. The V and J ends lost 5 bases and 4 bases respectively, with 11 bases between them. CDR3 amino acids: CASSGFGSTGELFF. CDR3 DNA: TGTGCCAGCAGCGGGTTTGGGAGCACCGGGGAGCTGTTTTTT.

The chain has TRBV6-1 and TRBJ2-5; possible D gene TRBD1, 6 bases. The CDR3 is made up of 13 amino acids. Between the trimmed V and J ends, which lost 4 bases and 4 bases, there was a span of 10 bases. Germline CDR1 is MNHNS and CDR2 is SASEGT. The CDR3 DNA reads as TGTGCCAGCAGTGCTACAGGGCCAGAGACCCAGTACTTC. Amino acids: CASSATGPETQYF.

To note about this clonotype: A read error is the likely source, as a far larger clone sits one nucleotide away. The rearrangement links TRBV28 to TRBJ2-4, with 8 bases fitting TRBD2. The J call is uncertain, as TRBJ2-1 better fits the DNA end. The CDR3 consists of 15 residues. Germline V lookup: CDR1 MDHEN, CDR2 SYDVKM. The CDR3, as DNA: TGTGCCAGCCGGGGGGGGAGCGCCTCCTACAATGGGCAGTTCTTC. It translates to CASRGGSASYNGQFF.

As DNA, the CDR3 is TGCAGTGCTAGAGTGCCTAGCGGGAACTACGAGCAGTACTTC. Its translation is CSARVPSGNYEQYF. V and J are TRBV20-1 and TRBJ2-7; 9 bases are shared with TRBD2. Germline assignment: CDR1 DFQATT and CDR2 SNEGSKA (reference sequence). The CDR3 covers 14 residues. V lost 1 base, J lost 3 bases, and 4 bases stayed unmatched.

This clonotype was detected many times. The chain joins TRBV12-3 or TRBV12-4 to TRBJ2-2, with D possibly matching TRBD1 (5 bases). The CDR3 sequence is 16 residues long. Trimming took off 3 bases at V and 4 bases at J, with 15 bases between the two ends. The CDR3 coding sequence is TGTGCCAGCAGTTTGTCCAGGGCGATAAGCACCGGGGAGCTGTTTTTT. Residues: CASSLSRAISTGELFF.

Only a few counts were recorded for this clonotype. The chain carries TRBV19 and TRBJ2-6; D gene ambiguous. V lost 7 bases and J lost 2, with 9 bases in between. This CDR3 spans 14 amino acids. Germline loops: CDR1 LNHDA, CDR2 SQIVND (reference sequence). This CDR3 reads CASTWTAGANVLTF. The CDR3, as DNA: TGTGCCAGTACCTGGACGGCTGGGGCCAACGTCCTGACTTTC.

This chain joins TRBV11-3 and TRBJ1-1, with D possibly TRBD1 on 6 matching bases. V lost 5 bases, J lost 5 bases, and 12 bases lay in between. The V gene's germline CDR1 is SGHNT and CDR2 YENEEA. This CDR3 has 13 amino acids. In DNA form, the CDR3 reads TGTGCCAGCAGCGTGAACAGGGAAACTGAAGCTTTCTTT. Translating gives CASSVNRETEAFF.

This clonotype occurred many times. The chain is built from TRBV20-1 and TRBJ2-2; unclear D gene. This CDR3 has 11 amino acids. Germline loops: CDR1 DFQATT, CDR2 SNEGSKA (reference sequence). Between the trimmed V and J ends, which lost 5 bases and 7 bases, there was a span of 8 bases. For the CDR3, the DNA is TGCAGTGCTGCCCTTCTCGGGGAGCTGTTTTTT. This gives the protein CSAALLGELFF.

V gene TRBV5-4 combines with J gene TRBJ1-2; TRBD1 matches 7 bases. Germline CDR1 and CDR2: SGHNT and YYREEE (reference sequence). Trimming took 3 bases from V and 8 from J; bases not matched to a gene: 7. The CDR3 contains 13 residues. This chain's CDR3 is CASSSRTGIGYTF. In DNA, the CDR3 is TGTGCCAGCAGCTCCCGGACAGGTATAGGCTACACCTTC.

There are many counts of this clonotype. This chain joins TRBV5-1 and TRBJ2-3; 9 positions match TRBD2. CDR3 size: 15 residues. Germline trimming cut 4 bases from V and 1 base from J; bases unmatched to any gene: 4. The V gene's germline CDR1 is SGHRS and CDR2 YFSETQ. This CDR3 is CASSTRTSGTDTQYF. The CDR3 DNA reads TGCGCCAGCAGCACTAGGACTAGCGGCACAGATACGCAGTATTTT.

The J gene is TRBJ2-1, the V gene TRBV12-3 or TRBV12-4; D gene unclear. This CDR3 comprises 13 residues. Trimming stripped 7 bases from V and 7 bases from J, with 14 bases between. In DNA, the CDR3 is TGTGCCAGCACCCAAAGGATGGCGAATGAGCAGTTCTTC. This gives the protein CASTQRMANEQFF.

In its sample, this clonotype was seen many times. This chain joins TRBV28 and TRBJ1-1, with D tentatively TRBD1 (6 bases). The CDR3 has 12 amino acids. CDR1 is MDHEN, CDR2 SYDVKM, per germline. Deletions cut 6 bases from V and 11 bases from J, with 16 bases between. CDR3 DNA sequence: TGTGCCAGCAGCTTACTACAGGGTTCGGCTTTCTTT. This codes for CASSLLQGSAFF. Variable domain in full (rest from reference TRBV28 and TRBJ1-1): DVKVTQSSRYLVKRTGEKVFLECVQDMDHENMFWYRQDPGLGLRLIYFSYDVKMKEKGDIPEGYSVSREKKERFSLILESASTNQTSMYLCASSLLQGSAFFGQGTRLTVV.

This clonotype was found a few times. This rearrangement joins TRBV3-1 to TRBJ2-5, with 11 bases identical to TRBD2. With 0 bases clipped from V and 2 bases from J, the junction kept 8 bases outside the gene matches. The CDR3 spans 18 residues. Germline V gives CDR1 LGHDT, CDR2 YNNKEL (reference sequence). DNA of the CDR3: TGTGCCAGCAGCCAAGATCTCCAACTAGCGGGAGTTCAAGAGACCCAGTACTTC. It encodes CASSQDLQLAGVQETQYF.

The sample holds many counts of this clonotype. The chain joins TRBV2 to TRBJ1-5; D not resolved. The germline CDR1 and CDR2 sequences are SNHLY and FYNNEI. The CDR3 spans 13 residues. The germline V and J ends were trimmed by 2 bases and 10 bases, with 12 bases remaining between them. The CDR3 loop reads CASSEQVRTPQHF. CDR3 bases: TGTGCCAGCAGTGAACAAGTGAGGACCCCCCAGCATTTT. The variable domain in full, completed from reference TRBV2 and TRBJ1-5, reads EPEVTQTPSHQVTQMGQEVILRCVPISNHLYFYWYRQILGQKVEFLVSFYNNEISEKSEIFDDQFSVERPDGSNFTLKIRSTKLEDSAMYFCASSEQVRTPQHFGDGTRLSIL.

At least ten counts were recorded for this clonotype. The chain recombines TRBV12-3 or TRBV12-4 with TRBJ1-2; possibly TRBD1 for D (5 bases). Trimming took 6 bases from V and 8 from J, leaving 13 bases between them. The CDR3 spans 12 residues. The CDR3 nucleotides read TGTGCCAGCAGGCCGCGGACACCCGGCTACACCTTC. Protein product: CASRPRTPGYTF.

In its sample, this clonotype was seen many times. This chain joins TRBV28 and TRBJ1-2; TRBD1 aligns across 8 bases. This CDR3 is built from 15 residues. Germline loops: CDR1 MDHEN, CDR2 SYDVKM. The V segment lost 3 bases and the J segment 1 base; nucleotides outside the gene matches: 4. CDR3: CASSFRDRINYGYTF. The CDR3 bases are TGTGCCAGCAGTTTCCGGGACAGGATTAACTATGGCTACACCTTC.